This T cell receptor beta chain was recovered during a study of type 1 regulatory T cells. TCRdb called the reads again in MiXCR, with one record for every CDR3 protein. The table includes roughly 46,000 distinct CDR3 sequences, over 9% detected once. Overall study findings and caveats: Compared with non-Tr1 cells, Tr1 cells showed a narrower TCR repertoire.

In the case of this clonotype: Its antigen is currently unknown. The junction departs from the called germline gene at one end, perhaps through a read error.

The sequencing input was cultured non-Tr1 T cells, either the whole culture or a sorted T cell fraction (not recorded which). The receptor comes from a human donor in good health.

CDR3 DNA sequence: TGTGCCAGCAGTGACGAGGAGTGGGTTTCCTTT. Amino acid sequence: CASSDEEWVSF. The V and J genes are TRBV2 and TRBJ1-1; D uncertain. The CDR3 covers 11 residues. The V gene's germline CDR1 is SNHLY and CDR2 FYNNEI.